This entry lists 14 T cell receptor beta chains sequenced from one sample in a study of vaccination and CD4 T cells after COVID-19. Oncomine TCR Beta short-read sequencing was applied to DNA from cultured CD4+ T cells. Via MiXCR, TCRdb re-called the PCR reads, giving one row per CDR3 protein. Among more than 10,000 distinct CDR3 sequences listed, 25% to 30% were seen once. Treatment given: approximately nine-day PBMC culture with coronavirus spike peptide pools or control peptides (ViraFEST assay). No cognate antigen is known for these TCRs. The material sequenced was CD4+ T cells from blood, cultured in vitro, taken before SARS-CoV-2 vaccination. The receptors come from a human donor who received a COVID-19 vaccine.

V is TRBV24-1 and J is TRBJ2-3, with 7 bases fitting TRBD1. Trimming at V came to 0 bases and at J to 2 bases, leaving 1 base not matched to a gene. CDR1 is KGHDR, CDR2 SFDVKD, per germline. This CDR3 contains 15 residues. Written as DNA, the CDR3 is TGTGCCACCAGTGATTTGAAGGGGGCCACAGATACGCAGTATTTT. Protein sequence: CATSDLKGATDTQYF.

The CDR3 loop is CASTPGLGSPLHF. The DNA for the CDR3 is TGCGCCAGCACTCCGGGTCTCGGTTCACCCCTCCACTTT. The chain has TRBV10-1 and TRBJ1-6, with D uncertain. CDR1 WNHNN and CDR2 SYGVQD come from the germline V gene (reference sequence). Between the trimmed V and J ends, which lost 7 bases and 9 bases, there was a span of 13 bases. This CDR3 has 13 residues.

The table lists this clonotype with a few counts. This sequence joins TRBV11-3 and TRBJ1-3, with D possibly TRBD1 on 5 matching bases. Looked up from germline, CDR1 is SGHNT and CDR2 is YENEEA. V was trimmed by 4 bases and J by 0 bases, leaving 13 bases between them. The CDR3 runs to 16 residues. DNA for the CDR3: TGTGCCAGCAGCTCCAGACAGTATTTCTCTGGAAACACCATATATTTT. Translating it yields CASSSRQYFSGNTIYF.

This clonotype was observed a handful of times. The rearrangement uses TRBV19 and TRBJ2-5, with 12 bases identical to TRBD1. The germline gives CDR1 LNHDA, CDR2 SQIVND (reference sequence). Germline trimming cut 6 bases from V and 4 bases from J; bases unmatched to any gene: 12. The CDR3 totals 17 residues. CDR3 sequence: CASRRGTGGVVGETQYF. In nucleotides, the CDR3 is TGTGCCAGTAGAAGAGGGACAGGGGGCGTTGTGGGAGAGACCCAGTACTTC.

This clonotype was seen more than once but under ten times. The chain is built from TRBV27 and TRBJ1-1; unclear D gene. This CDR3 region has 14 residues. The germline V gene has CDR1 MNHEY and CDR2 SMNVEV (reference sequence). Deletions cut 2 bases from V and 8 bases from J, with 15 bases between. The CDR3 loop reads CASSLGHLTSEAFF. CDR3 DNA: TGTGCCAGCAGTTTAGGGCACCTCACGTCCGAAGCTTTCTTT.

CDR3 in amino acids: CSASIPSGGGTDTQYF. CDR3 coding DNA: TGCAGTGCTAGCATCCCTAGCGGGGGAGGGACAGATACGCAGTATTTT. This chain links TRBV20-1 with TRBJ2-3; 10 bases match TRBD2. V trimming: 3 bases; J trimming: 3 bases; junction bases outside the gene matches: 9. CDR1 and CDR2 (germline): DFQATT, SNEGSKA (reference sequence). CDR3 length equals 16 residues.

Only a few counts were recorded for this clonotype. The gene calls are TRBV20-1 and TRBJ1-2; D might be TRBD1 (5 bases). Germline loops: CDR1 DFQATT, CDR2 SNEGSKA (reference sequence). The V and J ends lost 3 bases and 3 bases respectively, with 11 bases between them. This CDR3 is built from 13 residues. The CDR3 spells CSASQGLDYGYTF. The CDR3, as DNA: TGCAGTGCTAGTCAGGGCCTCGACTATGGCTACACCTTC.

The rearrangement uses TRBV12-3 or TRBV12-4 and TRBJ1-6, with unresolved D. This CDR3 has 15 residues. V lost 6 bases to trimming and J lost 6 bases, with 15 bases between them. The CDR3 DNA sequence: TGTGCCAGCAGCGCTGGTAGTTCTAGTAATTCACCCCTCCACTTT. Amino acid sequence: CASSAGSSSNSPLHF.

There are a few counts of this clonotype. The chain combines TRBV12-3 or TRBV12-4 with TRBJ2-5; D perhaps matches TRBD1 (6 bases). CDR3 length: 15 amino acids. V gave up 6 bases and J gave up 5 bases, with 19 bases separating them. The CDR3 nucleotides read TGTGCCAGCAGCCGGACCGGGACACAAGGGGAGACCCAGTACTTC. Translating gives CASSRTGTQGETQYF.

A remark on this clonotype: Sequence at one end of the junction differs from germline and may be a read error. The V gene is TRBV5-3, the J gene TRBJ1-5, with a weak D call TRBD1 (6 bases). TRBV5-3 is recorded as an ORF, its role being uncertain. The CDR3 runs to 12 residues. The CDR3 protein is CASSYREQPQHF. CDR3 DNA: TGTGCCAGCAGCTACAGGGAGCAGCCCCAGCATTTT.

This clonotype was observed a handful of times. The rearrangement links TRBV21-1 to TRBJ1-6; the D call of TRBD1 is as the table states it, not checked on the DNA. TRBV21-1 is an annotated pseudogene. The CDR3 spans 20 residues. The CDR3 region has the DNA TGTGCCAGCAGCAAATCTTATCCGGATAAATTTGGGACAGGGTATTCACCCCTCCACTTT. Protein sequence: CASSKSYPDKFGTGYSPLHF.

This clonotype was counted a few times. CDR3 in DNA: TGCAGTGCTAGAGAACCAGGGGGGGCCAAAAACATTCAGTACTTC. This sequence encodes CSAREPGGAKNIQYF. The V call is TRBV20-1, the J call TRBJ2-4; weak D call: TRBD1 (7 bases). Germline CDR1 DFQATT, CDR2 SNEGSKA (reference sequence). V lost 0 bases, J lost 1 base, and 10 bases lay in between. The CDR3 length is 15 residues.

CDR3 loop: CASSLVPGVTLAGYTF. In nucleotides, the CDR3 is TGCGCCAGCAGCTTGGTACCTGGGGTCACCCTCGCTGGCTACACCTTC. V gene TRBV5-1 combines with J gene TRBJ1-2; unclear D gene. The CDR3 extends over 16 amino acids. Germline V gives CDR1 SGHRS, CDR2 YFSETQ. V was clipped by 0 bases and J by 7 bases, with 19 bases between them.

V is TRBV6-1 and J is TRBJ2-1, with 9 bases identical to TRBD1. CDR1 MNHNS and CDR2 SASEGT come from the germline V gene. The CDR3 is 17 residues long. Losses at the gene ends were 7 bases for V and 12 bases for J; bases not matched to a gene: 22. The DNA of the CDR3 is TGTGCCAGCACAACGGCTTTACAGGGGGCGGAAAGTATTGGGCAGTTCTTC. This gives the protein CASTTALQGAESIGQFF.